The rows below give T cell receptor beta chains drawn from one sample of a study of post-analysis software for immune sequencing data. TCRdb recomputed calls from the PCR reads with MiXCR, one row per CDR3 protein. The sample carries 150,000 to 200,000 distinct CDR3 sequences, around 30% recorded once. The sample consisted of blood. Receptor source: a girl aged 5-17 years with multiple sclerosis. Both conserved end residues are part of each CDR3. Fields, in order: clone size, J gene, V gene, D gene, CDR3 DNA, CDR3 protein. A D gene is named only where the DNA matches it firmly. Expanded clones are given a class, and other clones once, few, many or no size at all.

once	TRBJ2-7	TRBV20-1	TRBD2	TGCAGTGCCAAGGGACTAGCGGGAGAAACCACCTACGAGCAGTACTTC	CSAKGLAGETTYEQYF
many	TRBJ2-7	TRBV7-9	NA	TGTGCCAGCAGCCACTCAACAGGGACCTACGAGCAGTACTTC	CASSHSTGTYEQYF
NA	TRBJ2-7	TRBV20-1	TRBD1	TGCAGTGCTAGTTCGGCAGGGGGAAGGGGCGAGCAGTACTTC	CSASSAGGRGEQYF
NA	TRBJ2-5	TRBV12-3/TRBV12-4	TRBD2	TGTGCCAGCAGTACTGATAGCGGGAAGGGGGAGACCCAGTACTTC	CASSTDSGKGETQYF
many	TRBJ2-3	TRBV27	TRBD1	TGTGCCAGCAGTTCCCCACGACAGGGAGATTTCACAGATACGCAGTATTTT	CASSSPRQGDFTDTQYF
NA	TRBJ1-2	TRBV20-1	NA	TGCAGTGCTAGTGGCAGGGGAAATTTAAGAGCTGGTGGCTACACCTTC	CSASGRGNLRAGGYTF
few	TRBJ2-3	TRBV29-1	TRBD1	TGCAGCGCTATATCCGGGACAGGGCCAGATACGCAGTATTTT	CSAISGTGPDTQYF
NA	TRBJ2-3	TRBV12-3/TRBV12-4	TRBD1	TGTGCCAGCAGTACCCGGGACAGGGCCACAGATACGCAGTATTTT	CASSTRDRATDTQYF
NA	TRBJ1-1	TRBV12-3/TRBV12-4	NA	TGTGCCAGCAGTTTTATTTATGGACCCCCGGTGAACACTGAAGCTTTCTTT	CASSFIYGPPVNTEAFF
once	TRBJ1-1	TRBV15	TRBD1	TGTGCCTCCAGGGAAGGGTCGACAGGGCGACAAGGAGCTTTCTTT	CASREGSTGRQGAFF
many	TRBJ1-2	TRBV29-1	NA	TGCAGCGTGGTTCCGGGCTACACCTTC	CSVVPGYTF
many	TRBJ1-1	TRBV6-1	NA	TGTGCCAGCACCGTAACCCTGCGGACAGCCTCCACCCGTAACACTGAAGCTTTCTTT	CASTVTLRTASTRNTEAFF
NA	TRBJ1-5	TRBV20-1	TRBD1	TGCAGTGCTAGAGCTACAGGGGGGCTCAATCAGCCCCAGCATTTT	CSARATGGLNQPQHF
once	TRBJ2-3	TRBV9	NA	TGTGCCAGCAGCGCACAGGGAGCGGGCACAGATACGCAGTATTTT	CASSAQGAGTDTQYF
NA	TRBJ1-1	TRBV6-6	NA	TGTGCCAGCAGTTACAGCGGCTTTGGGGGAGCTTTCTTT	CASSYSGFGGAFF
many	TRBJ1-5	TRBV29-1	TRBD1	TGCAGCGGCGGGGACAGCCTCAATCAGCCCCAGCATTTT	CSGGDSLNQPQHF
medium-sized	TRBJ2-7	TRBV12-3/TRBV12-4	TRBD1	TGTGCCAGCACCCGGGGACAGGGGGCGACCTACGAGCAGTACTTC	CASTRGQGATYEQYF
NA	TRBJ2-1	TRBV5-1	TRBD1	TGCGCCAGCAGCTTGGCCCCGGGACAGGGGGAAGATAATGAGCAGTTCTTC	CASSLAPGQGEDNEQFF
many	TRBJ1-2	TRBV28	NA	TGTGCCAGCAGTTTAGACAGGTCCTATGGCTACACCTTC	CASSLDRSYGYTF
few	TRBJ1-2	TRBV12-3/TRBV12-4	NA	TGTGCCTCTAGAGTCGGGGGGTCGGTGGGGGGCTACACCTTC	CASRVGGSVGGYTF
NA	TRBJ2-2	TRBV11-1	NA	TGTGCCAGCAGCTTGCTGGGATCGAACACCGGGGAGCTGTTTTTT	CASSLLGSNTGELFF
NA	TRBJ2-1	TRBV2	NA	TGTGCCAGCAGTGAACAGCTAGGAATAGATGAGCAGTTCTTC	CASSEQLGIDEQFF
NA	TRBJ2-7	TRBV28	NA	TGTGCCAGCAGCCTCATGGGCGGTAGCTCCTACAATGAGCAGTACTTC	CASSLMGGSSYNEQYF
many	TRBJ2-5	TRBV20-1	NA	TGCAGTGCTAGACTAGCTGAGACCCAGTACTTC	CSARLAETQYF
many	TRBJ2-1	TRBV12-3/TRBV12-4	TRBD1	TGTGCCAGCGGGACAGGGCGAAATGAGCAGTTCTTC	CASGTGRNEQFF
many	TRBJ2-1	TRBV29-1	NA	TGCAGCGTACGTCCCGGGACACCCCTAACCTACAATGAGCAGTTCTTC	CSVRPGTPLTYNEQFF
many	TRBJ2-3	TRBV7-3	TRBD2	TGTGCCAGCAGCTTTGCGGCTAGCGGGGCAGATACGCAGTATTTT	CASSFAASGADTQYF
few	TRBJ1-5	TRBV30	TRBD1	TGTGCCTGGAGCAGGACAGGCGATCAGCCCCAGCATTTT	CAWSRTGDQPQHF
NA	TRBJ2-1	TRBV12-3/TRBV12-4	NA	TGTGCCAGCAGTTCTGTTCCCCAAGGGGCTCCTATCCACAATGAGCAGTTCTTC	CASSSVPQGAPIHNEQFF
NA	TRBJ2-1	TRBV7-9	NA	TGTGCCAGCAGCTTCGGTTTAACTTCCTACAATGAGCAGTTCTTC	CASSFGLTSYNEQFF
NA	TRBJ2-1	TRBV20-1	TRBD1	TGCAGTGCAAAGAGGAGACAGGGCACCTACAATGAGCAGTTCTTC	CSAKRRQGTYNEQFF
many	TRBJ1-2	TRBV9	TRBD1	TGTGCCAGCAGCGTAGAGACAGGGGGTGGCTACACCTTC	CASSVETGGGYTF
many	TRBJ2-3	TRBV6-5	NA	TGTGCCAGCAGTGCCAGGTCAGATACGCAGTATTTT	CASSARSDTQYF
many	TRBJ2-1	TRBV24-1	TRBD2	TGTGCCACCGCCGGGACTAGCGTCGGTGAGCAGTTCTTC	CATAGTSVGEQFF
few	TRBJ1-1	TRBV29-1	NA	TGCAGCGCACAGGGACTCGAAGAAACTGAAGCTTTCTTT	CSAQGLEETEAFF
NA	TRBJ1-1	TRBV10-3	NA	TGTGCCATCAGTGGGGACACTGAAGCTTTCTTT	CAISGDTEAFF
few	TRBJ2-1	TRBV5-1	TRBD2	TGCGCCAGCAGCTTGGTCTTAGCGGGACCCTACAATGAGCAGTTCTTC	CASSLVLAGPYNEQFF
NA	TRBJ2-2	TRBV19	TRBD2	TGTGCCAGTAGTATGGCCGGGACTAGCGGGTTAGAGGAGAACACTGGGGAGCTGTTTTTT	CASSMAGTSGLEENTGELFF
NA	TRBJ2-3	TRBV3-1	NA	TGTGCCAGCAGCCCAAGACCCCCTGAGGTGGCAGATACGCAGTATTTT	CASSPRPPEVADTQYF
many	TRBJ2-7	TRBV10-3	TRBD1	TGTGCCGCTGGGACAGGGGACCAATACGAGCAGTACTTC	CAAGTGDQYEQYF
NA	TRBJ1-4	TRBV7-6	NA	TGTGCCAGCAGCCGAGACTACGGCACTAATGAAAAACTGTTTTTT	CASSRDYGTNEKLFF
many	TRBJ2-1	TRBV4-1	NA	TGCGCCAGCAGCCCGCTGGGGAGTTTCACTACGAGGCACAATGAGCAGTTCTTC	CASSPLGSFTTRHNEQFF
NA	TRBJ2-7	TRBV20-1	NA	TGCAGTGCCCAGACTAGAGTTGCCTACAATGAGCAGTACTTC	CSAQTRVAYNEQYF
many	TRBJ2-1	TRBV27	TRBD2	TGTGCCAGCAGTTTTGAACTAGCGGGGAGCTCCTACAATGAGCAGTTCTTC	CASSFELAGSSYNEQFF
many	TRBJ2-7	TRBV12-3/TRBV12-4	TRBD1	TGTGCCAGCAGGCGACAGGGGACGGACGAGCAGTACTTC	CASRRQGTDEQYF
NA	TRBJ2-1	TRBV6-5	NA	TGTGCCAGCAGTCCCCGGGGGACCCTAAAGAATGAGCAGTTCTTC	CASSPRGTLKNEQFF
NA	TRBJ1-2	TRBV3-1	NA	TGTGCCAGCAGCCTCTTCTCGGGGGCGGTGAACTATGGCTACACCTTC	CASSLFSGAVNYGYTF
few	TRBJ1-2	TRBV2	NA	TGTGCCAGCAGTGAAGCTGATGAGGCAGGCGGGGATGGCTACACCTTC	CASSEADEAGGDGYTF
NA	TRBJ2-3	TRBV12-3/TRBV12-4	NA	TGTGCCAGCAGCTCCGGGACCAACGACATGGATACGCAGTATTTT	CASSSGTNDMDTQYF
NA	TRBJ2-3	TRBV7-2	NA	TGTGCCAGCAGCTTATTGGGCGGGATCACTAGCACAGATACGCAGTATTTT	CASSLLGGITSTDTQYF
NA	TRBJ2-1	TRBV20-1	TRBD2	TGCAGTGTTCTTTCGACTAGCGGGGGTACCGATGAGCAGTTCTTC	CSVLSTSGGTDEQFF
NA	TRBJ2-7	TRBV5-1	TRBD2	TGCGCCAGCAGCTTGATTAGTAGCGGGAGTCTTTCCTACGAGCAGTACTTC	CASSLISSGSLSYEQYF
NA	TRBJ2-3	TRBV2	TRBD2	TGTGCCAGCTTAGGCGGGACTAGTGTTACGGGCCTTTGGACAGATACGCAGTATTTT	CASLGGTSVTGLWTDTQYF
many	TRBJ1-2	TRBV6-5	TRBD1	TGTGCCAGCAGTGTCGCTACAGGGGTCGGCTATGGCTACACCTTC	CASSVATGVGYGYTF
many	TRBJ2-4	TRBV6-2/TRBV6-3	NA	TGTGCCAGCAGAACCACCCCGACGGTGAAAAACATTCAGTACTTC	CASRTTPTVKNIQYF
many	TRBJ2-1	TRBV28	NA	TGTGCCAGCTGTCCCTCGCAGGGGCGTTACAATGAGCAGTTCTTC	CASCPSQGRYNEQFF
NA	TRBJ1-4	TRBV5-4	NA	TGTGCCGGCAGCGAGACTTCAGGGCATAATGAAAAACTGTTTTTT	CAGSETSGHNEKLFF
many	TRBJ2-1	TRBV27	TRBD2	TGTGCCAGCAGTTTTCTGGAGCGGGGCAATGAGCAGTTCTTC	CASSFLERGNEQFF
NA	TRBJ2-2	TRBV5-5	NA	TGTGCCAGCAGCTTAGACCGTGGGGGAACCGGGGAGCTGTTTTTT	CASSLDRGGTGELFF
many	TRBJ2-7	TRBV12-3/TRBV12-4	TRBD1	TGTGCCAGCAATCCCAGGGGGAGCTCCTACGAGCAGTACTTC	CASNPRGSSYEQYF